The clone carrying this T cell receptor beta chain was found many times. This entry comes from a study of neurological immune-mediated disorders. TCRdb processed the 5' RACE reads anew with MiXCR; each CDR3 protein has one entry. Among 70,000 or so distinct CDR3 sequences listed, less than 5.5% were seen once. This CDR3 is built from 13 residues. V dropped 4 bases and J dropped 3 bases, with 10 bases sitting between them. Germline V gene data show CDR1 as SQVTM and CDR2 as ANQGSEA. Input material: PBMCs. The V and J genes are TRBV29-1 and TRBJ2-1, with no clear D. The clonotype originates from a woman aged 25 to 45 with multiple sclerosis. CDR3 nucleotide sequence: TGCAGCGTTGGCGTCAGTCTCTACAATGAGCAGTTCTTC. Translated: CSVGVSLYNEQFF.